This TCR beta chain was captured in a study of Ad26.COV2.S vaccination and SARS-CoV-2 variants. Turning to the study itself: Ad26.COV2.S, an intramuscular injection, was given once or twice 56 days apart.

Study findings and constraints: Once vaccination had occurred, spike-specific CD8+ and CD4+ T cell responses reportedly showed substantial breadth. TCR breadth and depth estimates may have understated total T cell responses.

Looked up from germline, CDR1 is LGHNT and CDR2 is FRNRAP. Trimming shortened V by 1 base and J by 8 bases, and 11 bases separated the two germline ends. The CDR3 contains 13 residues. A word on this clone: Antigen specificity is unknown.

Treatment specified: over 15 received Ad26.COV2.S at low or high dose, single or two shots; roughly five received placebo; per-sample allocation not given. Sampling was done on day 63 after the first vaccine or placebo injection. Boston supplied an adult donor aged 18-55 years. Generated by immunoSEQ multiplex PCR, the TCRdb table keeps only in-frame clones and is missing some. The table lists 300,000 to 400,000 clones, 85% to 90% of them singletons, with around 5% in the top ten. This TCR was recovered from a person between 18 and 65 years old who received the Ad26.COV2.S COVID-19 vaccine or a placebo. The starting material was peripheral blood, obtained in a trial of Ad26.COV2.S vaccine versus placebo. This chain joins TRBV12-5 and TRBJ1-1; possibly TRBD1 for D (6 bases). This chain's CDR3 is CASGLAPQGEAFF. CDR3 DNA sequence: TGTGCTAGTGGTTTGGCTCCACAGGGAGAAGCTTTCTTT.